This T cell receptor beta chain was retrieved from a study of blood T cell repertoires in COVID-19. Sequencing was performed with immunoSEQ multiplex PCR; in TCRdb, only in-frame clones are kept and a portion is missing. The sample carries hundreds of thousands of clones, more than 70% recorded once. The CDR3 length is 14 residues. The germline CDR1 and CDR2 sequences are SGDLS and YYNGEE. V was clipped by 6 bases and J by 5 bases, with 17 bases between them. Enrollment of patients from Seattle took place during active infection, with longitudinal follow-up. The rearrangement links TRBV9 to TRBJ2-5, with D possibly matching TRBD2 (7 bases). The sequencing input was peripheral blood. The sequence was collected from an older woman with COVID-19, enrolled during active disease. CDR3 loop: CASTRGGDIETQYF. CDR3 bases: TGTGCCAGCACCCGAGGGGGGGACATTGAGACCCAGTACTTC. The full variable domain, in which reference TRBV9 and TRBJ2-5 provide the parts outside the CDR3, is DSGVTQTPKHLITATGQRVTLRCSPRSGDLSVYWYQQSLDQGLQFLIQYYNGEERAKGNILERFSAQQFPDLHSELNLSSLELGDSALYFCASTRGGDIETQYFGPGTRLLVL.